This T cell receptor (beta chain) comes out of a study of T cell repertoires in cytomegalovirus infection. Study-wide context: From public TCR beta signatures came an indication of both CMV infection and matching HLA type.

There are 16 residues in the CDR3. CDR1 and CDR2 (germline): SGHNT, YYREEE (reference sequence). J lost 2 bases, V lost 4 bases, and 9 bases had no gene match. This clonotype appeared a few times. Antigen unknown. Findings of the study overall: Using cumulative public TCR beta family frequency, the authors identified those who carried CMV together with the relevant HLA. CMV-specific HLA-C-restricted TCR beta clonotypes dominated the ex vivo response.

TCRdb called the reads again in MiXCR, with one record for every CDR3 protein. The table lists about 60,000 distinct CDR3 sequences, about 33% of them singletons. The sample consisted of PBMCs, sequenced either directly or after in vitro stimulation (not recorded which). This chain connects TRBV5-4 to TRBJ2-3, with 8 bases fitting TRBD2. The sequence came from a human donor in good health (CMV status not recorded). Some clones in this sample may be carry-over from other donors' samples. CDR3 residues: CASSAGGPLTTDTQYF. DNA for the CDR3: TGTGCCAGCAGCGCGGGAGGTCCGCTCACCACAGATACGCAGTATTTT.